This TCR beta chain was profiled in a study of human T cells and chemical hapten exposure. Study overall: The scalp of each patient received a weekly diphenylcyclopropenone dose for the full roughly 24-week study. Patch tests containing 0.01% DPC, applied to the upper back, were read at 6 days.

This clonotype was found a few times. Its target is not known. The study, taken as a whole, reports: PT1 expanded TCR counts and patch test score correlated positively.

The trim removed 6 bases at V and 11 bases at J, leaving 6 bases unmatched. Germline V gene sequence: CDR1 LGHNA, CDR2 YNFKEQ. The CDR3 loop spans 12 amino acids. Indicated time point: pre-sensitization, week 0. Stated treatment: therapeutic diphenylcyclopropenone sensitization with weekly scalp DPC. The study used a library that attached unique molecular identifiers to individual cDNA molecules. TCRdb re-analysed the RACE reads in MiXCR, keeping a single row per CDR3 protein. The data hold approximately 320,000 distinct CDR3 sequences, with 4.5% to 5.5% observed a single time. This chain connects TRBV4-2 to TRBJ2-3, with 9 bases lining up with TRBD1. This receptor was obtained from a woman aged 18 to 35 with alopecia areata. Some clones in this sample may be carry-over from other donors' samples. The source material was whole blood, sampled in connection with sensitization to the hapten diphenylcyclopropenone (DPC). The CDR3 DNA reads as TGTGCCAGCAGGGAAACAGGGGGCTTGCAGTATTTT. Amino acids: CASRETGGLQYF.